The following is a TCR beta chain sequence with its context. Its matching antigen is unknown. TCRdb keeps only in-frame clones here, not all; method: immunoSEQ multiplex PCR. The sample consists of about 89,000 clones, 90% of them appearing once. Time point in this sample: cycle 4 day 1 (C4D1), after less than 7 weeks of nivolumab. No patient escaped relapse after autologous stem cell transplantation, and brentuximab vedotin exposure varied. This sample is drawn from a study of PD-1 blockade in classical Hodgkin lymphoma. General study results and limits: Individuals initiating nivolumab under 1 year after ASCT were excluded. TCR diversity rose significantly by C4D1 in CD4+ but not CD8+ cells. Complete responders matched newly diagnosed patients in baseline diversity.

This CDR3 has 13 residues. V was shortened by 2 bases and J by 5 bases, with 9 bases between the two germline ends. CDR1 is LNHDA and CDR2 is SQIVND in the germline V gene (reference sequence). The TCR was taken from a human donor with classical Hodgkin lymphoma. The sequenced sample was peripheral blood mononuclear cells (PBMCs), obtained before the fourth cycle of nivolumab. The chain combines TRBV19 with TRBJ1-1, with D unclear. DNA for the CDR3: TGTGCCAGTAGTATACAAGTATGGACTGAAGCTTTCTTT. It yields the protein CASSIQVWTEAFF.